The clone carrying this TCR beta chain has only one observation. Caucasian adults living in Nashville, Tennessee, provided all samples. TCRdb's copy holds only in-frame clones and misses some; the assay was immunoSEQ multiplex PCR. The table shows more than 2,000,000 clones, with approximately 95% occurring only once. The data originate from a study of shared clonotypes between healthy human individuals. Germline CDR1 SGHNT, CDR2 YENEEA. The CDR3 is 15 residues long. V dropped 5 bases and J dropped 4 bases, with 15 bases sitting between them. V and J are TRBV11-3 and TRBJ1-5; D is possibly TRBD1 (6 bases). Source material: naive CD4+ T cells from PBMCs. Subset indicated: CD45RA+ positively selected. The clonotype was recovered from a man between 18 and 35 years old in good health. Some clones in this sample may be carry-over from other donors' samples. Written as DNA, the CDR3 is TGTGCCAGCAGCCTAGGGGGTGCAGGGAATCAGCCCCAGCATTTT. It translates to CASSLGGAGNQPQHF.